The rows below give T cell receptor beta chains drawn from one sample of a study of early T cells in non-severe SARS-CoV-2 infection. TCRdb passed the 5' RACE reads through MiXCR, listing each CDR3 protein once. The sample includes around 60,000 distinct CDR3 sequences, approximately 12% of them seen just once. Sequencing input: whole blood. The receptor source for this set is an adult who was a healthcare worker with PCR-confirmed SARS-CoV-2 infection or an uninfected control (not recorded which). CDR3s include the opening cysteine and the closing phenylalanine or tryptophan. A D gene is named only where the DNA matches it firmly. Rows give clone size only sometimes, using once, few, many, or a class for an expanded clone.

J: TRBJ2-2; V: TRBV28; size: many; D: TRBD2; DNA: TGTGCCAGCAGTTCTCAGCGGGAGGCGAACACCGGGGAGCTGTTTTTT; CDR3: CASSSQREANTGELFF
J: TRBJ2-3; V: TRBV7-8; size: many; D: TRBD2; DNA: TGTGCCAGCAGCTTAATAATAGCGGGGGGTACTTCCACAGATACGCAGTATTTT; CDR3: CASSLIIAGGTSTDTQYF
J: TRBJ2-5; V: TRBV29-1; size: many; D: TRBD2; DNA: TGCAGCGTTGGGGAGGGCGAGACCCAGTACTTC; CDR3: CSVGEGETQYF
J: TRBJ2-3; V: TRBV28; size: -; D: -; DNA: TGTGCCAGCAGTTTATGGGGGGGCCCCACAGATACGCAGTATTTT; CDR3: CASSLWGGPTDTQYF
J: TRBJ2-1; V: TRBV20-1; size: -; D: TRBD1; DNA: TGCAGTGCTAGCAACAGGGGCCCTTACAATGAGCAGTTCTTC; CDR3: CSASNRGPYNEQFF
J: TRBJ1-1; V: TRBV4-3; size: -; D: -; DNA: TGCGCCAGCAGCCAAGATCCTAATGTTGAAGCTTTCTTT; CDR3: CASSQDPNVEAFF
J: TRBJ1-2; V: TRBV9; size: many; D: -; DNA: TGTGCCAGCAGGGAACACCTAATGGGTGGCTACACCTTC; CDR3: CASREHLMGGYTF
J: TRBJ1-1; V: TRBV6-2/TRBV6-3; size: -; D: -; DNA: TGTGCCAGCAGTCTCATCTTGGGGACTGAAGCTTTCTTT; CDR3: CASSLILGTEAFF
J: TRBJ2-1; V: TRBV7-9; size: -; D: TRBD2; DNA: TGTGCCAGCAGTTCTTTAGGGGGTAGCGGGAGCCGTAATGAGCAGTTCTTC; CDR3: CASSSLGGSGSRNEQFF
J: TRBJ2-5; V: TRBV7-2; size: many; D: TRBD2; DNA: TGTGCCAGCAGCTTAGCGGTGCGGGGGGCGATGGAAGAGACCCAGTACTTC; CDR3: CASSLAVRGAMEETQYF
J: TRBJ2-1; V: TRBV5-1; size: few; D: TRBD2; DNA: TGCGCCAGCAGCCGGACTAGCGGGAGTAAAAATGAGCAGTTCTTC; CDR3: CASSRTSGSKNEQFF
J: TRBJ2-7; V: TRBV27; size: -; D: TRBD1; DNA: TGTGCCAGCAGTGTCAGGGGGCCCTACGAGCAGTACTTC; CDR3: CASSVRGPYEQYF
J: TRBJ2-5; V: TRBV25-1; size: few; D: TRBD2; DNA: TGTGCCAGCAGTACGGGAGTAAGGGAGGGGACCCAGTACTTC; CDR3: CASSTGVREGTQYF
J: TRBJ2-3; V: TRBV5-8; size: -; D: TRBD2; DNA: TGTGCCAGCAGCTCCTGGCTCGCGGGAGGAGCAGATACGCAGTATTTT; CDR3: CASSSWLAGGADTQYF
J: TRBJ2-7; V: TRBV11-2; size: -; D: -; DNA: TGTGCCAGCAGCTTAGTCGGACTCATGCGCTCCTACGAGCAGTACTTC; CDR3: CASSLVGLMRSYEQYF
J: TRBJ1-2; V: TRBV6-1; size: few; D: -; DNA: TGTGCCAGCAGTAGTATTCATGGGACTAACTATGGCTACACCTTC; CDR3: CASSSIHGTNYGYTF
J: TRBJ2-5; V: TRBV6-2/TRBV6-3; size: many; D: -; DNA: TGTGCCAGCAGTGCACAAATACTTCGGACAGCACAAGAGACCCAGTACTTC; CDR3: CASSAQILRTAQETQYF
J: TRBJ1-3; V: TRBV28; size: few; D: TRBD1; DNA: TGTGCCAGCACCACAGGGGGCGCAGGAAACACCATATATTTT; CDR3: CASTTGGAGNTIYF
J: TRBJ1-2; V: TRBV20-1; size: many; D: -; DNA: TGCAGTGCAACAGAGACCGGGACAAAAAATAATGGCTACACCTTC; CDR3: CSATETGTKNNGYTF
J: TRBJ1-5; V: TRBV27; size: many; D: -; DNA: TGTGCCAGCAGTTTGTGGGGGAGCAATCAGCCCCAGCATTTT; CDR3: CASSLWGSNQPQHF
J: TRBJ2-7; V: TRBV25-1; size: -; D: TRBD1; DNA: TGTGCCAGCAGTGAATATCCCGGGACAGGGTTAGTCGAGCAGTACTTC; CDR3: CASSEYPGTGLVEQYF
J: TRBJ1-2; V: TRBV9; size: once; D: TRBD1; DNA: TGTGCCAGCAGCGTTGGGACAGAGTCTAACTATGGCTACACCTTC; CDR3: CASSVGTESNYGYTF
J: TRBJ1-1; V: TRBV28; size: few; D: TRBD1; DNA: TGTGCCAGCAGTTTACCCCCGAGAGGGGGCCCTGAAGCTTTCTTT; CDR3: CASSLPPRGGPEAFF
J: TRBJ2-6; V: TRBV19; size: -; D: TRBD1; DNA: TGTGCCAGTACCCCGCCCGGGACAGGAACCTCTGGGGCCAACGTCCTGACTTTC; CDR3: CASTPPGTGTSGANVLTF
J: TRBJ2-5; V: TRBV7-2; size: many; D: -; DNA: TGTGCCAGCAGCTACGGTGTGGCCCCGTACTTC; CDR3: CASSYGVAPYF